The clone carrying this T cell receptor beta chain occurred once. The target antigen is unknown. Measured with immunoSEQ multiplex PCR; TCRdb has only the in-frame clones, and not every one. The repertoire has more than 2,000,000 clones, approximately 93% of them found once; the top ten carry 0.35% to 0.5%. The data derive from a study of shared clonotypes between healthy human individuals. Study background: Aged between 18 and 49, the donors were a couple of women and a few men. Points from the study as a whole: A limitation of the genetic and exposure-history diversity represented arose from few donors.

In germline, CDR1 is LNHDA, CDR2 SQIVND (reference sequence). V trimming: 5 bases; J trimming: 7 bases; junction bases outside the gene matches: 9. This CDR3 has 16 residues. Sequencing used naive CD4+ T cells from PBMCs. The subset denotes: CD45RA+ positively selected. The gene calls are TRBV19 and TRBJ2-1; TRBD2 matches 12 bases. This clonotype originated in a man aged 18-30 years in good health. Some clones in this sample may be carry-over from other donors' samples. The CDR3 spells CASSPLSSGRVNEQFF. CDR3 DNA sequence: TGTGCCAGTAGTCCTCTGTCTAGCGGGAGGGTAAATGAGCAGTTCTTC. Based on the CDR3 plus reference TRBV19 and TRBJ2-1, the full variable domain is DGGITQSPKYLFRKEGQNVTLSCEQNLNHDAMYWYRQDPGQGLRLIYYSQIVNDFQKGDIAEGYSVSREKKESFPLTVTSAQKNPTAFYLCASSPLSSGRVNEQFFGPGTRLTVL.